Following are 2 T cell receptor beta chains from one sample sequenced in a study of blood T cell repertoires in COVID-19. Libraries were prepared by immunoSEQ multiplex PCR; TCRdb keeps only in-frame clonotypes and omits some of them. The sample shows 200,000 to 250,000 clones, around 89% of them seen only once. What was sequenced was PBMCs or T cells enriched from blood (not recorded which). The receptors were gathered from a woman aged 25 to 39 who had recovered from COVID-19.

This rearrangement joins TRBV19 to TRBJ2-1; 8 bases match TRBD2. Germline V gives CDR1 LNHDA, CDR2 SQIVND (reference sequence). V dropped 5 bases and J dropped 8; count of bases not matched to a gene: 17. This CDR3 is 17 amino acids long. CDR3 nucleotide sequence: TGTGCCAGTAGTCCCCGGGCTAGCGGGTCGCCAGGGGATGAGCAGTTCTTC. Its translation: CASSPRASGSPGDEQFF.

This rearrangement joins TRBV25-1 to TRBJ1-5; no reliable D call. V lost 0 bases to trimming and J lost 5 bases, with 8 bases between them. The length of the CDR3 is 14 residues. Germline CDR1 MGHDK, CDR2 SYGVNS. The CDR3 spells CASSEYSGDQPQHF. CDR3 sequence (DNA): TGTGCCAGCAGTGAATACAGCGGGGATCAGCCCCAGCATTTT. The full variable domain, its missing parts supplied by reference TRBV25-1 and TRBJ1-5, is EADIYQTPRYLVIGTGKKITLECSQTMGHDKMYWYQQDPGMELHLIHYSYGVNSTEKGDLSSESTVSRIRTEHFPLTLESARPSHTSQYLCASSEYSGDQPQHFGDGTRLSIL.